The 2 T cell receptor beta chains reported below all come from one sample, sequenced in a study of shared clonotypes between healthy human individuals. Measured with immunoSEQ multiplex PCR; TCRdb has only the in-frame clones, and not every one. The sample yields 2 million to 2.5 million clones, approximately 95% seen once. The sample consisted of naive CD4+ T cells sorted from blood. Regarding subset: CD45RA+ positively selected. The receptors here all came from a man aged 18 to 30 in good health.

The chain combines TRBV25-1 with TRBJ2-1; 9 bases line up with TRBD1. Germline loops: CDR1 MGHDK, CDR2 SYGVNS. J was trimmed by 2 bases and V by 9 bases; bases with no gene match: 8. The CDR3 length is 15 residues. The CDR3 DNA follows: TGTGCCAGTTCCCCAGGGGACAGGGCCTACAATGAGCAGTTCTTC. The encoded protein is CASSPGDRAYNEQFF. The full variable domain, with the rest looked up from reference TRBV25-1 and TRBJ2-1, is EADIYQTPRYLVIGTGKKITLECSQTMGHDKMYWYQQDPGMELHLIHYSYGVNSTEKGDLSSESTVSRIRTEHFPLTLESARPSHTSQYLCASSPGDRAYNEQFFGPGTRLTVL.

The rearrangement joins TRBV4-1 to TRBJ1-1; D perhaps matches TRBD1 (6 bases). V lost 3 bases, J lost 6 bases, and 17 bases lay in between. The length of the CDR3 is 15 residues. CDR1 is MGHRA, CDR2 YSYEKL, per germline. The CDR3 spells CASSQVRGEGAEAFF. In DNA form, the CDR3 reads TGCGCCAGCAGCCAGGTCAGGGGAGAAGGGGCTGAAGCTTTCTTT.